The sequence of this TCR beta chain was determined in a study of post-analysis software for immune sequencing data. Study-wide context: Several disease courses (relapsing-remitting, secondary progressive and progressive-relapsing) of multiple sclerosis were included.

This clonotype was counted between two and nine times. Its antigen is unknown. TCR beta cDNA libraries included unique molecular identifiers. T cells numbering about 0.85 to 11 million yielded roughly 500,000 cDNA molecules. TCRdb analysed the PCR reads with MiXCR anew, one entry per CDR3 protein. There are hundreds of thousands of distinct CDR3 sequences in the sample; 40% to 55% occur only once, and about 12% lies in the top ten. The CDR3 runs to 16 residues. Germline V CDR1 and CDR2: SGHTA, FQGTGA. Trimming pared 5 bases from V and 0 bases from J, leaving 14 bases between. Findings of the study overall: The normalized Chao1 diversity of multiple sclerosis patients was significantly lower than that of controls. Among 5 or 6 TRBV segments more frequent in patients than controls were TRBV5-6, TRBV5-1 and TRBV20-1. Samples from a shared batch, those prepared together, strongly co-clustered by F measure.

The clonotype was recovered from a girl between 10 and 17 years old with multiple sclerosis. The sequenced sample was blood. V and J are TRBV7-3 and TRBJ2-1; the D is unclear. CDR3 loop: CASSPLPTSSYNEQFF. The CDR3 DNA follows: TGTGCCAGCAGCCCACTGCCGACGAGCTCCTACAATGAGCAGTTCTTC.